These 18 T cell receptor beta chains share one sample of origin, sequenced in a study of blood T cell repertoires in COVID-19. Here immunoSEQ multiplex PCR was the method, and the copy in TCRdb shows in-frame clones only, minus some. The profile shows nearly 200,000 clones, 70% to 90% of them singletons. Input material: peripheral blood. The receptor source for this set is a woman between 70 and 85 years old with active or convalescent COVID-19.

J is TRBJ1-2 and V is TRBV27; TRBD1 aligns across 8 bases. Per the germline V gene, CDR1 is MNHEY and CDR2 is SMNVEV (reference sequence). This CDR3 is 12 amino acids long. The V segment lost 6 bases and the J segment 8 bases; nucleotides outside the gene matches: 5. The DNA for the CDR3 is TGTGCCAGCAGACAGGGGGAAAGGGGCTACACCTTC. Its translation is CASRQGERGYTF.

J is TRBJ2-3 and V is TRBV15; possible D gene TRBD2, 5 bases. Trimming cost V 3 bases and J 0 bases, with 10 bases left between them. CDR1 is LNHNV, CDR2 YYDKDF, per germline (reference sequence). The CDR3 is made up of 15 amino acids. The CDR3: CATSSVWTSTDTQYF. The CDR3 DNA sequence: TGTGCCACCAGCAGCGTGTGGACTAGCACAGATACGCAGTATTTT.

V is TRBV15 and J is TRBJ1-2, with TRBD1 matching 7 bases. The ends lost 5 bases at V and 5 bases at J; junction bases unmatched: 5. The germline V gene encodes CDR1 LNHNV and CDR2 YYDKDF (reference sequence). The CDR3 totals 13 residues. CDR3 region: CATSQGQRYGYTF. CDR3 nucleotide sequence: TGTGCCACCAGCCAGGGACAGCGGTATGGCTACACCTTC.

V gene TRBV28 combines with J gene TRBJ1-2, with TRBD1 matching over 7 bases. The CDR3 contains 13 residues. Germline assignment: CDR1 MDHEN and CDR2 SYDVKM. J lost 5 bases, V lost 5 bases, and 5 bases had no gene match. The CDR3 region is CASSQDRAYGYTF. The CDR3 DNA sequence: TGTGCCAGCAGTCAAGACAGGGCATATGGCTACACCTTC.

The chain uses TRBV5-1 and TRBJ1-2, with TRBD1 matching over 9 bases. Germline CDR1 SGHRS, CDR2 YFSETQ. J was trimmed by 1 base and V by 0 bases; bases with no gene match: 7. The CDR3 totals 17 residues. CDR3 coding DNA: TGCGCCAGCAGCTTGGGAGGGGACAGGGTAAATAACTATGGCTACACCTTC. Translation: CASSLGGDRVNNYGYTF.

The CDR3 DNA sequence: TGTGCCAGCAGCCAAGCGTTGGGGGGGGGCCTCTACCGGGCTTTCTTT. Translating gives CASSQALGGGLYRAFF. The chain employs TRBV3-1 (or the pseudogene TRBV3-2) and TRBJ1-1; D may be TRBD1 (6 bases). Germline CDR1 reads LGHDT; CDR2 reads YNNKEL (reference sequence). This CDR3 comprises 16 residues. Deletions cut 1 base from V and 11 bases from J, with 23 bases between.

This clone was observed a few times. J is TRBJ1-5 and V is TRBV15; 7 bases are shared with TRBD1. The CDR3 loop spans 15 amino acids. Germline assignment: CDR1 LNHNV and CDR2 YYDKDF (reference sequence). J lost 2 bases, V lost 1 base, and 2 bases had no gene match. The CDR3 DNA sequence: TGTGCCACCAGCAGAGGGACAGGAGGCAATCAGCCCCAGCATTTT. Its translation is CATSRGTGGNQPQHF. Full variable domain (rest looked up from reference TRBV15 and TRBJ1-5): DAMVIQNPRYQVTQFGKPVTLSCSQTLNHNVMYWYQQKSSQAPKLLFHYYDKDFNNEADTPDNFQSRRPNTSFCFLDIRSPGLGDTAMYLCATSRGTGGNQPQHFGDGTRLSIL.

J is TRBJ2-1 and V is TRBV11-2, with 7 nucleotides matching TRBD2. The CDR3 has 13 residues. CDR1 is SGHAT and CDR2 is FQNNGV in the germline V gene. J lost 7 bases, V lost 5 bases, and 5 bases had no gene match. Here the CDR3 DNA reads TGTGCCAGCAGCCGAAGGACTAGGAATGAGCAGTTCTTC. Encoded protein: CASSRRTRNEQFF.

The chain is built from TRBV28 and TRBJ2-1; D is possibly TRBD2 (6 bases). Germline V gives CDR1 MDHEN, CDR2 SYDVKM. V lost 6 bases and J lost 0, with 12 bases in between. The CDR3 loop spans 15 amino acids. The CDR3 loop reads CASRLEGSSYNEQFF. CDR3 DNA: TGTGCCAGCAGGCTGGAGGGGAGCTCCTACAATGAGCAGTTCTTC.

This clone occurred once. The chain recombines TRBV5-1 with TRBJ2-7; TRBD1 matches 7 bases. The CDR3 runs to 14 residues. Germline CDR1 is SGHRS and CDR2 is YFSETQ. Trimming took 2 bases from V and 4 from J; bases not matched to a gene: 6. The CDR3 DNA is TGCGCCAGCAGCTTCGACAGGGTAGGGTACGAGCAGTACTTC. Its protein is CASSFDRVGYEQYF.

The gene calls are TRBV29-1 and TRBJ2-1; D remains ambiguous. CDR3 length: 12 amino acids. Trimming cost V 5 bases and J 4 bases, with 9 bases left between them. In germline, CDR1 is SQVTM, CDR2 ANQGSEA. CDR3 sequence (DNA): TGCAGCGTTATTAAAGAGTACAATGAGCAGTTCTTC. Protein sequence: CSVIKEYNEQFF.

V gene TRBV11-2 combines with J gene TRBJ2-7, with D hard to call. The CDR3 length is 13 residues. Trimming took off 1 base at V and 1 base at J, with 5 bases between the two ends. CDR1 and CDR2 (germline): SGHAT, FQNNGV. CDR3 bases: TGTGCCAGCAGCTTAGCCCCATCCTACGAGCAGTACTTC. It translates to CASSLAPSYEQYF.

This chain links TRBV18 with TRBJ2-7; perhaps TRBD1 as D (6 bases). Germline CDR1 and CDR2: KGHSH and LQKENI. The CDR3 loop spans 13 amino acids. Trimming shortened V by 6 bases and J by 7 bases, and 16 bases separated the two germline ends. CDR3: CASSPTGPGEQYF. The CDR3 nucleotides are TGTGCCAGCTCCCCGACAGGACCCGGAGAGCAGTACTTC.

V is TRBV28 and J is TRBJ2-1; TRBD2 agrees at 7 bases. CDR3 length: 15 amino acids. V lost 3 bases, J lost 6 bases, and 8 bases stayed unmatched. The germline V gene has CDR1 MDHEN and CDR2 SYDVKM. CDR3 sequence: CASSLGDYFINEQFF. In DNA, the CDR3 is TGTGCCAGCAGTTTGGGGGACTACTTCATCAATGAGCAGTTCTTC.

The rearrangement joins TRBV18 to TRBJ2-2, with 8 bases fitting TRBD1. The V segment lost 1 base and the J segment 7 bases; nucleotides outside the gene matches: 8. This CDR3 is built from 16 residues. CDR1 is KGHSH and CDR2 is LQKENI in the germline V gene. This CDR3 is CASSPRDRPRYGELFF. The CDR3 DNA reads as TGTGCCAGCTCACCACGGGACAGGCCGAGGTACGGGGAGCTGTTTTTT.

This chain joins TRBV25-1 and TRBJ2-3; 9 nucleotides match TRBD1. V was pared by 4 bases and J by 3 bases, with 5 bases of the junction left unmatched. Germline V gene lookup returns CDR1 MGHDK and CDR2 SYGVNS. The CDR3 runs to 15 residues. CDR3 protein: CASSAQGAKTDTQYF. The CDR3, as DNA: TGTGCCAGCAGTGCACAGGGGGCGAAGACAGATACGCAGTATTTT.

This chain links TRBV5-1 with TRBJ2-7; 7 bases line up with TRBD1. Losses at the gene ends were 4 bases for V and 6 bases for J; bases not matched to a gene: 4. The length of the CDR3 is 12 residues. Germline V CDR1 and CDR2: SGHRS, YFSETQ. CDR3 protein: CASSRQGLEQYF. The CDR3 DNA follows: TGCGCCAGCAGCCGACAGGGTCTCGAGCAGTACTTC.

The chain combines TRBV5-1 with TRBJ1-4; 8 positions match TRBD1. This CDR3 has 16 amino acids. In germline, CDR1 is SGHRS, CDR2 YFSETQ. The ends lost 4 bases at V and 4 bases at J; junction bases unmatched: 9. CDR3 in amino acids: CASSRFGQGGNEKLFF. CDR3 sequence (DNA): TGCGCCAGCAGCCGATTCGGACAGGGAGGTAATGAAAAACTGTTTTTT.